This T cell receptor beta chain was captured by sequencing in a study of early T cells in non-severe SARS-CoV-2 infection. TCRdb re-called the 5' RACE reads with MiXCR, one entry per CDR3 protein. Among roughly 70,000 distinct CDR3 sequences listed, 18% were seen once. The V and J ends lost 4 bases and 1 base, in that order; junction bases with no gene match: 6. The CDR3 length is 15 residues. The source material was whole blood, sampled at baseline. This receptor was identified in an adult who was a healthcare worker with PCR-confirmed SARS-CoV-2 infection or an uninfected control (not recorded which). This chain uses TRBV12-3 or TRBV12-4 with TRBJ1-1; TRBD1 agrees at 7 bases. CDR3 loop: CASSYRDRRNTEAFF. CDR3 DNA sequence: TGTGCCAGCAGTTACCGGGACAGAAGGAACACTGAAGCTTTCTTT.